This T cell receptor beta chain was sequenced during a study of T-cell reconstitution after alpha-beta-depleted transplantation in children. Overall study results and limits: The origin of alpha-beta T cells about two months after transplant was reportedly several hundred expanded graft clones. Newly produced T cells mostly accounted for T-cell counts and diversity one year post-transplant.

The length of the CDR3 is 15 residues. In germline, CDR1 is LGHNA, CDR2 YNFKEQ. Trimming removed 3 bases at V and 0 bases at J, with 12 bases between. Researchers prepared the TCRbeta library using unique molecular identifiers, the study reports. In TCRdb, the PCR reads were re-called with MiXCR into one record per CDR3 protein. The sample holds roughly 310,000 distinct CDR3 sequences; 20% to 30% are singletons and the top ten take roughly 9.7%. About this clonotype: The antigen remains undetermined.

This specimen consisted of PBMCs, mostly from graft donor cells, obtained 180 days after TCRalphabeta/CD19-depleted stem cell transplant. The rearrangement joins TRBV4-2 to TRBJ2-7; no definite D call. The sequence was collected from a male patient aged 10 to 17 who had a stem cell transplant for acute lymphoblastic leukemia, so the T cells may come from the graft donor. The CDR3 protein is CASSHAERLSYEQYF. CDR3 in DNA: TGTGCCAGCAGCCATGCCGAAAGACTCTCCTACGAGCAGTACTTC.